Presented here are 8 T cell receptor beta chains from one specimen sequenced in a study of blood T cell repertoires in COVID-19. Only in-frame clones appear in the TCRdb table, and some are missing; sequencing was by immunoSEQ multiplex PCR. The sample yields 150,000 to 200,000 clones, around 78% seen once. The specimen sequenced was peripheral blood. All receptors come from an elderly woman with active or convalescent COVID-19.

This clone was seen only a few times. Distinct nucleotide sequences in the sample also encode this CDR3. The V and J genes are TRBV7-2 and TRBJ1-5; D unresolved. The CDR3 consists of 14 residues. Germline values: CDR1 SGHTA, CDR2 FQGNSA. Trimming removed 0 bases at V and 4 bases at J, with 7 bases between. CDR3 sequence: CASSLASVNQPQHF. In DNA, the CDR3 is TGTGCCAGCAGCTTAGCTTCGGTAAATCAGCCCCAGCATTTT.

Written as DNA, the CDR3 is TGTGCCAGCAGCCAAGATTATCGAGAGACCCAGTACTTC. The encoded protein is CASSQDYRETQYF. The J gene is TRBJ2-5, the V gene TRBV4-2, with D hard to call. CDR3 length equals 13 residues. Trimming pared 0 bases from V and 4 bases from J, leaving 6 bases between. CDR1 is LGHNA and CDR2 is YNFKEQ in the germline V gene.

In its sample, this clone was seen a few times. V gene TRBV5-1 combines with J gene TRBJ2-7; possible D gene TRBD1, 6 bases. CDR1 and CDR2 (germline): SGHRS, YFSETQ. Trimming took 4 bases from V and 3 from J, leaving 14 bases between them. The CDR3 totals 14 residues. The DNA for the CDR3 is TGCGCCAGCAGCCCAGGGGTCCCAGGCTACGAGCAGTACTTC. As protein: CASSPGVPGYEQYF.

The chain is built from TRBV6-2 or TRBV6-3 and TRBJ1-1, with TRBD1 identical over 11 bases. Germline V gene lookup returns CDR1 MNHEY and CDR2 SVGEGT. Trimming took 5 bases from V and 5 from J; bases not matched to a gene: 7. The CDR3 is made up of 15 amino acids. CDR3 residues: CASSQPGQGATEAFF. CDR3 bases: TGTGCCAGCAGTCAACCTGGACAGGGGGCGACTGAAGCTTTCTTT.

The rearrangement joins TRBV15 to TRBJ2-3, with D tentatively TRBD1 (6 bases). Trimming removed 1 base from V and 2 bases from J, with 10 bases in between. The CDR3 extends over 15 amino acids. CDR1 is LNHNV and CDR2 is YYDKDF in the germline V gene (reference sequence). The CDR3 nucleotides read TGTGCCACCAGCAGAGGACAGGCTTCCACAGATACGCAGTATTTT. Translating gives CATSRGQASTDTQYF.

The J gene is TRBJ2-3, the V gene TRBV6-1; the match to TRBD2 covers 7 bases. J lost 6 bases, V lost 1 base, and 1 base had no gene match. The CDR3 covers 13 residues. The germline V gene has CDR1 MNHNS and CDR2 SASEGT. The CDR3 reads CASSEVGGDTQYF. CDR3 nucleotides: TGTGCCAGCAGTGAAGTGGGGGGGGATACGCAGTATTTT.

The chain employs TRBV6-5 and TRBJ2-2; no clear D gene. The germline V gene encodes CDR1 MNHEY and CDR2 SVGAGI. The CDR3 is 13 amino acids. Trimming took 6 bases from V and 2 from J, leaving 7 bases between them. CDR3 loop: CASSFRNTGELFF. The DNA for the CDR3 is TGTGCCAGCAGCTTTCGTAACACCGGGGAGCTGTTTTTT.

V and J are TRBV11-2 and TRBJ1-2, with 9 bases fitting TRBD1. The germline V gene encodes CDR1 SGHAT and CDR2 FQNNGV. This CDR3 has 16 amino acids. Trimming took 5 bases from V and 2 from J; bases not matched to a gene: 9. The CDR3 region has the DNA TGTGCCAGCAGCAAAAACACAGGGGGCAAGAACTATGGCTACACCTTC. This codes for CASSKNTGGKNYGYTF.